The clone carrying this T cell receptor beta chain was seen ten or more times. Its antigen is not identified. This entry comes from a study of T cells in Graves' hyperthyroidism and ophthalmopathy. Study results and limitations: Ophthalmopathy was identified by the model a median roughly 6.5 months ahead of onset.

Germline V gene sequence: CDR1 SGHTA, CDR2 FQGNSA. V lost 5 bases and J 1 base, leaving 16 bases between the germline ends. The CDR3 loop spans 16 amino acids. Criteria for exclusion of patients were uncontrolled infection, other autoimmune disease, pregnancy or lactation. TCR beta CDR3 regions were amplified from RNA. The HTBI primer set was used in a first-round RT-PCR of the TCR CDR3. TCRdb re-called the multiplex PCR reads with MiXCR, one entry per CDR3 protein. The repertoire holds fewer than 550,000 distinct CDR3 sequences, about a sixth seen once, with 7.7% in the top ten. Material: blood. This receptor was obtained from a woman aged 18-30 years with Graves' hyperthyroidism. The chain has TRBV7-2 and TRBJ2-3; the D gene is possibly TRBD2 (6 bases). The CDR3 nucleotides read TGTGCCAGCAGCCAGATAACCTGGGGGGGCACAGATACGCAGTATTTT. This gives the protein CASSQITWGGTDTQYF.